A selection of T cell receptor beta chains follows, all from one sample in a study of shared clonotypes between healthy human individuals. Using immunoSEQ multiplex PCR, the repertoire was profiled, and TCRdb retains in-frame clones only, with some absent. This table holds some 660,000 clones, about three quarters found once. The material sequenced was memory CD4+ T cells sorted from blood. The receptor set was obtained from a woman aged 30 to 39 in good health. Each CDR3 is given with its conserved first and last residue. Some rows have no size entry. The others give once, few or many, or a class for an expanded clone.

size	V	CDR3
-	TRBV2	CASRGQQYRRLFF
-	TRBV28	CASSLSGNYNEQFF
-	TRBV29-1	CSALTGTSGRSTDTQYF
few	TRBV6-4	CASSGDGVYGYTF
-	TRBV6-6	CASRRQETNEKLFF
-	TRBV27	CATCSSPGTGNEKLFF
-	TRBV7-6	CASSSLVGRGVYEQYF
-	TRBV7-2	CASSPRAGRAYEAFF
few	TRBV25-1	CASSEYKGPGELFF
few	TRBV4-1	CASSQQKASGSNEQYF
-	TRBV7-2	CASGWGTRSHEQYF
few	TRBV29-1	CSVGAEYTDTQYF
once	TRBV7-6	CASSAGPSTHEQYF
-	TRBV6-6	CASNRAGGNTGELFF
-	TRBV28	CASRTGTGNLKPQHF
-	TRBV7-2	CASSPRRSGTEAFF
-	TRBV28	CASSLWGATNYGYTF
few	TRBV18	CASSPRAETQYF
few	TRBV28	CASSYSRTAGGLFF
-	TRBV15	CATSTRTGGTEAFF
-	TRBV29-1	CSVSGENEQFF
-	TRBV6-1	CASSERGGGYGYTF
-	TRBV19	CASSPQDRANYGYTF
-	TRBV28	CASSEHRTGSYEQYF
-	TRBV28	CASSRNRDGDTQYF
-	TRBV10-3	CAISESTENTEAFF
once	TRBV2	CASSNTGRWGEAFF
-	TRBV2	CASGKGLAGTYNEQFF
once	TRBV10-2	CASRSSDRQQYF
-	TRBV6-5	CASSYAGGWNEQFF
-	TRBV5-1	CASSLEGGSQPQHF
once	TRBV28	CASRPYIQGVGEKLFF
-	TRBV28	CASSLVGLAGGLNTQYF
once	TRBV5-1	CASSLAGWVGGATSYEQYF
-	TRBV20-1	CSARRVVEQYF
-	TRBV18	CASSPGWQGVSEQYF
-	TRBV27	CASSDRGQTLAKNIQYF
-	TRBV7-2	CASSLAKGSAAYQETQYF
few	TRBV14	CASSQEAATMNTEAFF
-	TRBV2	CASSGPGTEETQYF
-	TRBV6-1	CASLERGGGEKLFF
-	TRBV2	CASSGHRDMNEQFF
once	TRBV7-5	CVRSIRQGALNTEAFF
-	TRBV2	CASSTRVRDTQYF
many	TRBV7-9	CASSPGTTRETQYF
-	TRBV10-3	CAISQTGGPYEQYF
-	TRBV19	CASSSGQGRATEAFF
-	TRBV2	CASREQGLRQYF
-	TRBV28	CASSSQTGVETQYF
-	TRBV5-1	CASSTGVSVTGELFF
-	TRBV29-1	CSVSRNRDTGELFF
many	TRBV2	CASKPDRLNSGANVLTF
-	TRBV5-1	CASSETSGWTKNIQYF
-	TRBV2	CASSEETGLSGYTF
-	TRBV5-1	CASSAQGIGTGELFF
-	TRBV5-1	CASSLEQGSGNTIYF
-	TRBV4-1	CASSQSSRPWDGYTF